The clone carrying this T cell receptor (beta chain) was observed a single time. This sample is part of a study of T cells in Graves' hyperthyroidism and ophthalmopathy. Germline values: CDR1 SGHRS, CDR2 YFSETQ. Trimming left V 0 bases short and J 8 bases short, with 12 bases between. CDR3 length equals 14 residues. There were TCR beta CDR3 regions amplified from RNA transcripts. First-round RT-PCR targeting the TCR CDR3 was performed with the HTBI primer set. From the multiplex PCR reads, TCRdb called clonotypes with MiXCR, one entry per CDR3 protein. The sample lists fewer than 750,000 distinct CDR3 sequences, approximately 15% occurring once.

This TCR was recovered from a woman aged 45-65 years with Graves' ophthalmopathy. The chain is built from TRBV5-1 and TRBJ2-4, with no clear D. The source material was blood. CDR3 DNA sequence: TGCGCCAGCAGCTTGGGCACGGGTGGAGACATTCAGTACTTC. Its translation is CASSLGTGGDIQYF.